This T cell receptor beta chain was sequenced for a study of shared clonotypes between healthy human individuals. Study in general: A couple of female and a few male donors aged 18 to 49 were enrolled. Overall study findings and caveats: Rarefaction analysis demonstrated incomplete sorted-subset sequencing notwithstanding large depth.

Naive CD8 cells lacked CD45RO and underwent positive selection for CCR7, leaving out terminally differentiated effector memory CD45RA+ cells. The CDR3 contains 14 residues. Germline V gene data show CDR1 as SGDLS and CDR2 as YYNGEE. The ends lost 0 bases at V and 6 bases at J; junction bases unmatched: 2. Splitting of each subset's genomic DNA was done evenly across several immunoSEQ plates. Repertoires were generated with immunoSEQ multiplex PCR, while TCRdb's copy carries only in-frame clones and drops some. The sample contains some 2.1 million clones, about 95% of which appear only once. As concerns this clone: Its antigen is unidentified.

The receptor was derived from a man aged 18 to 30 in good health. The material sequenced was naive CD8+ T cells sorted from blood. This chain joins TRBV9 and TRBJ1-1, with TRBD1 matching over 10 bases. The CDR3 here is CASSVEGQGSEAFF. CDR3 sequence (DNA): TGTGCCAGCAGCGTAGAGGGACAGGGGTCTGAAGCTTTCTTT.